The clone carrying this T cell receptor beta chain has only one observation. The antigen is unknown. The sample is drawn from a study of cytomegalovirus exposure and HLA in healthy donors. The study's findings and limits: Several of the most significant clusters were apparently associated with common viral pathogens in a later analysis. Cytomegalovirus status was reportedly diagnosed by the classifier with high specificity and sensitivity. Immune exposure information comprised only CMV serostatus.

The PCR had 60 Vbeta and 13 Jbeta primers. Profiling relied on immunoSEQ multiplex PCR, and the TCRdb table lists in-frame clones only, not all of them. This sample yields 150,000 to 200,000 clones, of which around 78% are seen a single time; 2% to 2.5% belongs to the top ten. The ends were cut back, 2 bases at V and 2 bases at J, with 6 bases in the middle. Germline-derived CDR1 and CDR2 are MGHRA and YSYEKL. The CDR3 has 13 amino acids. The sequence was obtained from a woman in her twenties or thirties in good health and CMV-seropositive. V is TRBV4-1 and J is TRBJ1-2; possibly TRBD1 for D (6 bases). The material sequenced was PBMCs. CDR3 sequence reads: CASSQQGNYGYTF. As DNA, the CDR3 is TGCGCCAGCAGCCAACAGGGGAACTATGGCTACACCTTC.